Below, 5 T cell receptor beta chains from the same sample are listed, as sequenced in a study of blood T cell repertoires in COVID-19. The method was immunoSEQ multiplex PCR; TCRdb's version includes in-frame clones alone and lacks a portion of them. The data contain a few hundred thousand clones, 80% to 90% of them singletons. The sample consisted of peripheral blood. The receptors here all came from a woman in her forties who had recovered from COVID-19.

For this clone: The same CDR3 is also encoded by other DNA sequences in this sample. The V call is TRBV3-1 (or the pseudogene TRBV3-2), the J call TRBJ1-4, with D perhaps matching TRBD1 (5 bases). The CDR3 is 12 residues long. The germline V gene encodes CDR1 LGHDT and CDR2 YNNKEL (reference sequence). Deletions cut 4 bases from V and 8 bases from J, with 8 bases between. CDR3 bases: TGTGCCAGCAGCCGGGGGGGGGAAAAACTGTTTTTT. Amino acid sequence: CASSRGGEKLFF.

The gene calls are TRBV5-1 and TRBJ2-2; 16 bases agree with TRBD2. The trim removed 7 bases at V and 3 bases at J, leaving 6 bases unmatched. CDR1 and CDR2 (germline): SGHRS, YFSETQ. This CDR3 contains 17 residues. The CDR3 protein is CASGTSGRATDTGELFF. The CDR3 coding sequence is TGCGCCAGCGGGACTAGCGGGAGGGCCACAGACACCGGGGAGCTGTTTTTT.

The chain couples TRBV10-3 to TRBJ2-1; 10 bases are shared with TRBD1. The V segment lost 7 bases and the J segment 7 bases; nucleotides outside the gene matches: 4. Germline V gene lookup returns CDR1 ENHRY and CDR2 SYGVKD. This CDR3 has 13 residues. The CDR3 DNA sequence: TGTGCCATCATGGGACAGGGGTGGAATGAGCAGTTCTTC. Protein sequence: CAIMGQGWNEQFF.

V usage is TRBV6-2 or TRBV6-3 and J usage is TRBJ1-1; the D is unclear. The length of the CDR3 is 14 residues. CDR1 and CDR2 from the germline V gene are MNHEY and SVGEGT. V was cut by 2 bases and J by 1 base, with 8 bases left in between. CDR3 DNA sequence: TGTGCCAGCAGTTACCCCATAGAGAACACTGAAGCTTTCTTT. Translation: CASSYPIENTEAFF.

The rearrangement joins TRBV15 to TRBJ2-1; 7 nucleotides line up with TRBD1. J gave up 0 bases and V 3 bases, and 5 bases lay outside the gene matches. The CDR3 length is 16 residues. CDR1 LNHNV and CDR2 YYDKDF come from the germline V gene (reference sequence). The CDR3 region is CATSREAGGSYNEQFF. In nucleotides, the CDR3 is TGTGCCACCAGCAGGGAGGCAGGGGGCTCCTACAATGAGCAGTTCTTC. Full variable domain (missing parts from reference TRBV15 and TRBJ2-1): DAMVIQNPRYQVTQFGKPVTLSCSQTLNHNVMYWYQQKSSQAPKLLFHYYDKDFNNEADTPDNFQSRRPNTSFCFLDIRSPGLGDTAMYLCATSREAGGSYNEQFFGPGTRLTVL.